The 13 T cell receptor beta chains below come from one sample, sequenced in a study of T cells in Graves' hyperthyroidism and ophthalmopathy. RNA transcripts yielded amplified TCR beta CDR3 regions. HTBI primers drove first-round RT-PCR of the TCR CDR3. A single record per CDR3 protein comes from TCRdb applying MiXCR to the multiplex PCR reads. The table lists about 840,000 distinct CDR3 sequences, about two fifths of them singletons, with roughly 8.3% in the top ten. Sequencing was performed on blood. The receptor source for this set is a man aged 18 to 35 with Graves' hyperthyroidism.

The CDR3 here is CASSEGDPTGSTEAFF. CDR3 bases: TGTGCCAGCAGCGAGGGGGACCCGACAGGGAGCACTGAAGCTTTCTTT. The chain uses TRBV9 and TRBJ1-1; 7 bases line up with TRBD1. Germline V gene data show CDR1 as SGDLS and CDR2 as YYNGEE. Unmatched junction bases numbered 12, after V lost 3 bases and J lost 4 bases. The CDR3 sequence is 16 residues long. Based on the CDR3 plus reference TRBV9 and TRBJ1-1, the full variable domain is DSGVTQTPKHLITATGQRVTLRCSPRSGDLSVYWYQQSLDQGLQFLIQYYNGEERAKGNILERFSAQQFPDLHSELNLSSLELGDSALYFCASSEGDPTGSTEAFFGQGTRLTVV.

Many counts were recorded for this clonotype. This chain uses TRBV19 with TRBJ1-1; D remains unclear. CDR3 length: 14 residues. The V end lost 3 bases, the J end lost 3 bases, and 11 bases lay between the germline ends. CDR1 LNHDA and CDR2 SQIVND come from the germline V gene (reference sequence). The DNA of the CDR3 is TGTGCCAGTAGTATCGGCCCCGGGGACACTGAAGCTTTCTTT. Translated, it gives CASSIGPGDTEAFF.

This clonotype was observed at least ten times. V gene TRBV2 combines with J gene TRBJ2-7; no clear D. V was pared by 8 bases and J by 2 bases, with 13 bases between. CDR1 is SNHLY, CDR2 FYNNEI, per germline. CDR3 size: 13 residues. The CDR3 reads CASEHDGPYEQYF. The CDR3 bases are TGTGCCAGCGAACACGACGGACCCTACGAGCAGTACTTC.

This chain links TRBV12-3 or TRBV12-4 with TRBJ1-4; possible D gene TRBD1, 5 bases. The V and J ends lost 8 bases and 2 bases respectively, with 12 bases between them. The CDR3 is 14 residues long. The chain's CDR3 is CASRGGNTNEKLFF. The DNA of the CDR3 is TGTGCCAGCCGGGGGGGGAACACTAATGAAAAACTGTTTTTT.

This clonotype was recorded a few times. The CDR3 coding sequence is TGTGCCAGCAGTGGGGGGCAGGGGGCGAGAGAGCAGTACTTC. Protein: CASSGGQGAREQYF. The rearrangement uses TRBV6-6 and TRBJ2-7; 8 bases fit TRBD1. V lost 5 bases, J lost 7 bases, and 10 bases stayed unmatched. Looked up from germline, CDR1 is MNHNY and CDR2 is SVGAGI (reference sequence). The CDR3 is 14 amino acids.

As to this clonotype: One end of the junction is discordant with germline, which a read error may explain. The chain employs TRBV7-3 and TRBJ1-1, with 11 positions matching TRBD1. The CDR3 totals 16 residues. Germline CDR1 SGHTA, CDR2 FQGTGA. The CDR3 DNA reads as TGTGCCAGCAGCGTAACCGGGACAGGGGGGAACACTGAAGCTTTCTTT. The encoded protein is CASSVTGTGGNTEAFF.

V usage is TRBV15 and J usage is TRBJ1-1, with D possibly matching TRBD1 (5 bases). The V gene lost 1 base and the J gene lost 1 base, with 10 bases spanning the gap. This CDR3 has 15 amino acids. Germline-derived CDR1 and CDR2 are LNHNV and YYDKDF (reference sequence). The CDR3 DNA is TGTGCCACCAGCAGAGGAGGGGCCTGGAACACTGAAGCTTTCTTT. This codes for CATSRGGAWNTEAFF.

V gene TRBV7-2 combines with J gene TRBJ1-1, with 10 bases that match TRBD1. With 5 bases clipped from V and 2 bases from J, the junction kept 8 bases outside the gene matches. Per germline, CDR1 SGHTA and CDR2 FQGNSA. CDR3 length: 16 amino acids. CDR3 in DNA: TGTGCCAGCAGCCTGTACCGGGACAGGGGTAACACTGAAGCTTTCTTT. Protein product: CASSLYRDRGNTEAFF.

This clonotype was picked up a small number of times. This chain links TRBV20-1 with TRBJ2-7, with D unclear. V gave up 2 bases and J gave up 1 base, with 6 bases separating them. Germline V CDR1 and CDR2: DFQATT, SNEGSKA (reference sequence). The CDR3 contains 12 residues. The CDR3 DNA is TGCAGTGCTAGATCGAATTCCTACGAGCAGTACTTC. It translates to CSARSNSYEQYF.

The V call is TRBV19, the J call TRBJ2-2; 7 positions match TRBD2. The CDR3 spans 15 residues. From germline, CDR1 is LNHDA and CDR2 SQIVND (reference sequence). Trimming at V came to 3 bases and at J to 2 bases, leaving 3 bases not matched to a gene. For the CDR3, the DNA is TGTGCCAGTAGTATCGGGACTACCAACACCGGGGAGCTGTTTTTT. It codes for CASSIGTTNTGELFF.

V usage is TRBV5-1 and J usage is TRBJ2-2; no clear D. V was pared by 0 bases and J by 7 bases, with 10 bases between. CDR1 is SGHRS, CDR2 YFSETQ, per germline. There are 14 residues in the CDR3. The CDR3 sequence is CASSLAEKIGELFF. The CDR3 nucleotides are TGCGCCAGCAGCTTGGCCGAGAAGATCGGGGAGCTGTTTTTT. Complete variable domain (other parts from reference TRBV5-1 and TRBJ2-2): KAGVTQTPRYLIKTRGQQVTLSCSPISGHRSVSWYQQTPGQGLQFLFEYFSETQRNKGNFPGRFSGRQFSNSRSEMNVSTLELGDSALYLCASSLAEKIGELFFGEGSRLTVL.

CDR3 coding DNA: TGTGCCATCAGTGAGGGGGCTAGCGGGGGAAAAGAGACCCAGTACTTC. This gives the protein CAISEGASGGKETQYF. This chain uses TRBV10-3 with TRBJ2-5; 10 positions agree with TRBD2. The germline CDR1 and CDR2 sequences are ENHRY and SYGVKD. This CDR3 is built from 16 residues. Trimming cost V 2 bases and J 3 bases; bases outside gene matches: 6.

This clonotype showed up just a few times. The chain carries TRBV29-1 and TRBJ1-2, with TRBD1 matching over 11 bases. Germline CDR1 and CDR2: SQVTM and ANQGSEA. The ends lost 3 bases at V and 6 bases at J; junction bases unmatched: 12. The length of the CDR3 is 16 residues. For the CDR3, the DNA is TGCAGCGTTGAGAAGGGACAGGGGGTGATGGTCGATGGCTACACCTTC. Amino acids: CSVEKGQGVMVDGYTF.